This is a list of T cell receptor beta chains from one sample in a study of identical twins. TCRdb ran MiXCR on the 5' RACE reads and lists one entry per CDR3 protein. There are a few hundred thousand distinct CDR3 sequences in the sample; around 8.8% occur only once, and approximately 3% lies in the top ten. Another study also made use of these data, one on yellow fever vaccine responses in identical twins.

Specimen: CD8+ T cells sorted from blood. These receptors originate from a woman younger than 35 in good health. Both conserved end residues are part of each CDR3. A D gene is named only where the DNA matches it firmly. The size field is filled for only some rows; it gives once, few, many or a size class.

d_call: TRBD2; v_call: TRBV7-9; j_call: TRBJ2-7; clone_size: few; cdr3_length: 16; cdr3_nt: TGTGCCAGCAGCTCCCTAACTAGCGGGGTAACCTACGAGCAGTACTTC; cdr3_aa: CASSSLTSGVTYEQYF
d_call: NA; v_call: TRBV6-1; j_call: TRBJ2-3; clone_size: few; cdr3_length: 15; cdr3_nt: TGTGCCACCTCCGCCAGCTCAGCTAGCACAGATACGCAGTATTTT; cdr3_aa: CATSASSASTDTQYF
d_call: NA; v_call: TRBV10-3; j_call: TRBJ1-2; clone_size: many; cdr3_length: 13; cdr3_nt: TGTGCCATCAGTGAGGGAACAAACTATGGCTACACCTTC; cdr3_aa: CAISEGTNYGYTF
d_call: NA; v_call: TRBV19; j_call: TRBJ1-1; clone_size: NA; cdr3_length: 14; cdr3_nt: TGTGCCAGTAGTATTGCCCTTACTGGGACTGAAGCTTTCTTT; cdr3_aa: CASSIALTGTEAFF
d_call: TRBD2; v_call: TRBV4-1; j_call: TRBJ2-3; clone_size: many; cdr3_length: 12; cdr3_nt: TGTGCCAGCTCGCAGGGAGGGGATACGCAGTATTTT; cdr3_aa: CASSQGGDTQYF
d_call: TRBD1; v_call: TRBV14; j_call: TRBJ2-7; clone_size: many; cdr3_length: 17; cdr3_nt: TGTGCCAGCAGCCCCGGACAGGGCCTCACCCAATTCTACGAGCAGTACTTC; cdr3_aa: CASSPGQGLTQFYEQYF
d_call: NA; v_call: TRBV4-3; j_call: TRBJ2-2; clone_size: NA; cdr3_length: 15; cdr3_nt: TGCGCCAGCAGCCAAGATGTCCAGAACACCTGGGAGCTGTTTTTT; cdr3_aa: CASSQDVQNTWELFF
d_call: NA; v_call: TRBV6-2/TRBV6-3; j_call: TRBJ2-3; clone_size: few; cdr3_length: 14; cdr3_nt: TGTGCCAGCCTGGGGGAGAGATACCCACAACCGCAGTATTTT; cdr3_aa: CASLGERYPQPQYF
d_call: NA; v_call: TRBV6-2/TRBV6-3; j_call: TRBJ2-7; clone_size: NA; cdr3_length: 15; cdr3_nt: TGTGCCAGCAGTTACTATGCAGGGAGCTCCTACGAGCAGTACTTC; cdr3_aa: CASSYYAGSSYEQYF
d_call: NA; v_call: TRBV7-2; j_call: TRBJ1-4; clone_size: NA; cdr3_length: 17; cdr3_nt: TGTGCCAGCAGCTTAGCGGCCGCAGGGTCAACTAATGAAAAACTGTTTTTT; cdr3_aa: CASSLAAAGSTNEKLFF
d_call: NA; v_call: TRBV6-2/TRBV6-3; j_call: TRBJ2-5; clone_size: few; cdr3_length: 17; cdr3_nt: TGTGCCAGCAGTTACTCGATACGGGAGATAGAATTCGAGACCCAGTACTTC; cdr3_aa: CASSYSIREIEFETQYF
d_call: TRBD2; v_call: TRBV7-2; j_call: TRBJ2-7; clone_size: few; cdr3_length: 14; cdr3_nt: TGTGCCAGCAGCACTAGGACTAGCGAGTACGAGCAGTACTTC; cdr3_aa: CASSTRTSEYEQYF
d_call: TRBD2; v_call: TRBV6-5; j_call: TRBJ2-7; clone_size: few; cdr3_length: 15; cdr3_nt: TGTGCCAGCAGTTCCGGGACTAGCTCTATATACGAGCAGTACTTC; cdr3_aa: CASSSGTSSIYEQYF
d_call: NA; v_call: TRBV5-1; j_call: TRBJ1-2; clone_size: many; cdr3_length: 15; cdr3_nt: TGCGCCAGCAGCTCATTATGGGGAGAAGGATATGGCTACACCTTC; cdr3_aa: CASSSLWGEGYGYTF
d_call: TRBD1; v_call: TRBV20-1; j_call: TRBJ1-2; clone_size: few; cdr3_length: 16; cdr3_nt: TGCAGTGCTAGAGATCCTGACACAGGGGAGAACTATGGCTACACCTTC; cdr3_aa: CSARDPDTGENYGYTF
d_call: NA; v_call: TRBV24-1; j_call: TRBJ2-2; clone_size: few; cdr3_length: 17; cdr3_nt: TGTGCCACCAGTGTTCCCCCCTTAAGGTCGAACACCGGGGAGCTGTTTTTT; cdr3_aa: CATSVPPLRSNTGELFF
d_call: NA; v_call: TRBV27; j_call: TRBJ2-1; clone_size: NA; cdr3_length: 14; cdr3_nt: TGTGCCAGCTCCAGCAGAAGCTCCTACAATGAGCAGTTCTTC; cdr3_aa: CASSSRSSYNEQFF
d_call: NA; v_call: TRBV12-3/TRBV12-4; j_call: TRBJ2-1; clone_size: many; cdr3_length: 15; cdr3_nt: TGTGCCAGCAGTTTTAGTATAGGACTTCAGAATGAGCAGTTCTTC; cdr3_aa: CASSFSIGLQNEQFF
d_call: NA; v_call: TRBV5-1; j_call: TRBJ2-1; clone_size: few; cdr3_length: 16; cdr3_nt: TGCGCCAGCAGACTCCATAATAGCGGCTCCTACAATGAGCAGTTCTTC; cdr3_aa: CASRLHNSGSYNEQFF
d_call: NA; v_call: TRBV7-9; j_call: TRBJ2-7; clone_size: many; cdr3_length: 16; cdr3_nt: TGTGCCAGCAGCTTAAAGACATCCAAGAGCTCCTACGAGCAGTACTTC; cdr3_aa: CASSLKTSKSSYEQYF
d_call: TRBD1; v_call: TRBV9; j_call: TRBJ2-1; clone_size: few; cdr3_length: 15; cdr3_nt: TGTGCCAGCAGCGAAAGACAGGGGGCAATGGATGAGCAGTTCTTC; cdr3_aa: CASSERQGAMDEQFF
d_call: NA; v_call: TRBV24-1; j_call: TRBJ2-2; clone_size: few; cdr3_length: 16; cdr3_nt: TGTGCCACCAGTGACCCGAGGAGTGGAGACGCCGGGGAGCTGTTTTTT; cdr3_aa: CATSDPRSGDAGELFF
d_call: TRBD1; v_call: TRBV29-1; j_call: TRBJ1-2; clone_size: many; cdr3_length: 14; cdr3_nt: TGCAGCGTTGTCGGACAGGGACGGCACTATGGCTACACCTTC; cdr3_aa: CSVVGQGRHYGYTF
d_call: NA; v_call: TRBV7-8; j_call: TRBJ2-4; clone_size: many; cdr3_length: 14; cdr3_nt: TGTGCCAGCAGCGGGGGGGCCTTCTTAAACATTCAGTACTTC; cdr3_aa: CASSGGAFLNIQYF
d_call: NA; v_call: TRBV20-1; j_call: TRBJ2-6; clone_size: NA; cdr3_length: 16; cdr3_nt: TGCAGTGCTAGCCCCCTATTAGTCTCTGGGGCCAACGTCCTGACTTTC; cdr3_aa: CSASPLLVSGANVLTF
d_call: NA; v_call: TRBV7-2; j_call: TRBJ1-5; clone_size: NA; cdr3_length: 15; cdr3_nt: TGTGCCAGCAGCTTAGTACGGGGCGCCAATCAGCCCCAGCATTTT; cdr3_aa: CASSLVRGANQPQHF
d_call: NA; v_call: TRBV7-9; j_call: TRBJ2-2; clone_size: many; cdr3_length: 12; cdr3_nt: TGTGCCAGCAACAGAAACACCGGGGAGCTGTTTTTT; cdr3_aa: CASNRNTGELFF
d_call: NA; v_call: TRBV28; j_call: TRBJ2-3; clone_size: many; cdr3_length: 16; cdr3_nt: TGTGCCAGCAGTCCACCCCCGGGGACCGCCGAGTGGACGCAGTATTTT; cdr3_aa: CASSPPPGTAEWTQYF
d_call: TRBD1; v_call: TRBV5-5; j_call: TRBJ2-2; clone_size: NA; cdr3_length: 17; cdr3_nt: TGTGCCAGCAGCTCCGGCTCGGACAGGGCGAACACCGGGGAGCTGTTTTTT; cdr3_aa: CASSSGSDRANTGELFF
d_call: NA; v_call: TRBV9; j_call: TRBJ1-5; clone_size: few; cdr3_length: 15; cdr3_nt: TGTGCCAGCAGCGTAGGGCCGAATAGCAATCAGCCCCAGCATTTT; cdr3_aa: CASSVGPNSNQPQHF
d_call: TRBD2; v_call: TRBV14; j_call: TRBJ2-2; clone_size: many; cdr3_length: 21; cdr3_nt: TGTGCCAGCAGCCTCCAAGGACTAGCGGGAGCCGAGCTGTTGCACACCGGGGAGCTGTTTTTT; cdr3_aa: CASSLQGLAGAELLHTGELFF
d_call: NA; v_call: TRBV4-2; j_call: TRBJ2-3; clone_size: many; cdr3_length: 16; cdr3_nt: TGTGCCAGCAGCCAAAATGTAGGCGGGGGCACAGATACGCAGTATTTT; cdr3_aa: CASSQNVGGGTDTQYF